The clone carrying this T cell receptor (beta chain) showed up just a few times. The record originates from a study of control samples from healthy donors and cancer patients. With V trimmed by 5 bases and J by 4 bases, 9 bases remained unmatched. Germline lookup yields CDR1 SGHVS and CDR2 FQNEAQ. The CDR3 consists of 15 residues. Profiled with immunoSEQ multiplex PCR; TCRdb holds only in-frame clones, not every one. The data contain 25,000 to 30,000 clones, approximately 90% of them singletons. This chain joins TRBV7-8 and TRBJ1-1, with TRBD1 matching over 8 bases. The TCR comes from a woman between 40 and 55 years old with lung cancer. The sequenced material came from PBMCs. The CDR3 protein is CASSPGGGWGTEAFF. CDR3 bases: TGTGCCAGCAGCCCAGGGGGCGGATGGGGCACTGAAGCTTTCTTT.